The 2 T cell receptor beta chains presented below share a single source sample, sequenced in a study of OX40 agonist ivuxolimab in advanced cancers. Profiled with immunoSEQ multiplex PCR; TCRdb holds only in-frame clones, not every one. Among about 95,000 clones listed, 91% were seen once. The sample consisted of CD4+ or CD8+ T cells sorted from blood, taken in a trial of the OX40 agonist ivuxolimab. These receptors came from an adult with an advanced solid tumor such as melanoma, head and neck, liver or kidney cancer.

This chain uses TRBV19 with TRBJ2-7; 13 bases are shared with TRBD2. This CDR3 spans 15 amino acids. Germline CDR1 reads LNHDA; CDR2 reads SQIVND (reference sequence). With V trimmed by 4 bases and J by 8 bases, 8 bases remained unmatched. The CDR3: CASSNLGTSGIKQYF. In DNA form, the CDR3 reads TGTGCCAGTAGTAACCTCGGGACTAGCGGGATTAAGCAGTACTTC. Full variable domain (rest looked up from reference TRBV19 and TRBJ2-7): DGGITQSPKYLFRKEGQNVTLSCEQNLNHDAMYWYRQDPGQGLRLIYYSQIVNDFQKGDIAEGYSVSREKKESFPLTVTSAQKNPTAFYLCASSNLGTSGIKQYFGPGTRLTVT.

The chain couples TRBV7-3 to TRBJ2-3; D not certain. V was pared by 2 bases and J by 4 bases, with 7 bases between. The germline V gene encodes CDR1 SGHTA and CDR2 FQGTGA. The CDR3 extends over 13 amino acids. CDR3 sequence reads: CASSLDLADTQYF. The CDR3 nucleotides read TGTGCCAGCAGCTTAGATCTGGCAGATACGCAGTATTTT. The variable domain in full, with the rest retrieved from reference TRBV7-3 and TRBJ2-3, is GAGVSQTPSNKVTEKGKYVELRCDPISGHTALYWYRQSLGQGPEFLIYFQGTGAADDSGLPNDRFFAVRPEGSVSTLKIQRTERGDSAVYLCASSLDLADTQYFGPGTRLTVL.